Below are 8 T cell receptor beta chains sequenced from a single sample in a study of T cells in Graves' hyperthyroidism and ophthalmopathy. Regions amplified from RNA transcripts were the TCR beta CDR3 regions. Primed by the HTBI set, a first-round RT-PCR was run on the TCR CDR3. Using its own MiXCR run on the multiplex PCR reads, TCRdb lists one record per CDR3 protein. The top ten clones hold approximately 30% of a sample with a few hundred thousand distinct CDR3 sequences, about 16% of them seen once. The sample was blood. Receptors were obtained from a woman aged 30 to 39 with Graves' ophthalmopathy.

CDR3 in amino acids: CASSSNRGRGNEQYF. Here the CDR3 DNA reads TGTGCCAGCAGCTCTAACAGGGGTCGGGGTAACGAGCAGTACTTC. The rearrangement uses TRBV5-8 and TRBJ2-7; 7 bases match TRBD1. This CDR3 region has 15 residues. Germline CDR1 and CDR2: SGHTS and YDEGEE. Trimming cost V 3 bases and J 5 bases; bases outside gene matches: 11.

In its sample, this clonotype was seen many times. V is TRBV20-1 and J is TRBJ1-5; TRBD1 matches 10 bases. This CDR3 region has 13 residues. The V and J ends lost 6 bases and 6 bases, in that order; junction bases with no gene match: 5. Germline assignment: CDR1 DFQATT and CDR2 SNEGSKA (reference sequence). The CDR3, as DNA: TGCAGTGCATGGACAGGGGGGACTCAGCCCCAGCATTTT. Translated, it gives CSAWTGGTQPQHF.

The sample holds many counts of this clonotype. V usage is TRBV30 and J usage is TRBJ1-1; D not certain. The CDR3 runs 13 residues. Germline V lookup: CDR1 GTSNPN, CDR2 SVGIG (reference sequence). Deletions cut 3 bases from V and 1 base from J, with 9 bases between. The CDR3 DNA reads as TGTGCCTGGAGCGAGGCGGCGAACACTGAAGCTTTCTTT. It is translated as CAWSEAANTEAFF.

This clonotype was detected a few times. The chain is built from TRBV18 and TRBJ2-1; D possibly corresponds to TRBD2 (5 bases). This CDR3 region has 20 residues. The germline V gene encodes CDR1 KGHSH and CDR2 LQKENI. V lost 6 bases to trimming and J lost 4 bases, with 31 bases between them. CDR3 residues: CASSPQADRGVGALYNEQFF. DNA of the CDR3: TGTGCCAGCTCTCCCCAGGCTGATCGCGGTGTGGGAGCCTTGTACAATGAGCAGTTCTTC. The full variable domain, in which reference TRBV18 and TRBJ2-1 provide the parts outside the CDR3, is NAGVMQNPRHLVRRRGQEARLRCSPMKGHSHVYWYRQLPEEGLKFMVYLQKENIIDESGMPKERFSAEFPKEGPSILRIQQVVRGDSAAYFCASSPQADRGVGALYNEQFFGPGTRLTVL.

This chain joins TRBV20-1 and TRBJ2-6; 8 positions match TRBD2. This CDR3 contains 18 residues. CDR1 is DFQATT, CDR2 SNEGSKA, per germline (reference sequence). V trimming: 4 bases; J trimming: 0 bases; junction bases outside the gene matches: 11. CDR3 sequence reads: CSAIAGGAPYSGANVLTF. DNA for the CDR3: TGCAGTGCTATTGCCGGGGGGGCGCCCTACTCTGGGGCCAACGTCCTGACTTTC.

The table lists this clonotype with many counts. The V gene is TRBV13, the J gene TRBJ2-2; possible D gene TRBD2, 6 bases. The CDR3 runs to 16 residues. V lost 1 base and J lost 0, with 9 bases in between. The germline V gene has CDR1 PRHDT and CDR2 FYEKMQ (reference sequence). The CDR3 DNA reads as TGTGCCAGCAGCTTAGTTAGCGGAACGAACACCGGGGAGCTGTTTTTT. The encoded protein is CASSLVSGTNTGELFF. The variable domain in full, with the rest retrieved from reference TRBV13 and TRBJ2-2, is AAGVIQSPRHLIKEKRETATLKCYPIPRHDTVYWYQQGPGQDPQFLISFYEKMQSDKGSIPDRFSAQQFSDYHSELNMSSLELGDSALYFCASSLVSGTNTGELFFGEGSRLTVL.

This clonotype was counted many times. The chain has TRBV6-2 or TRBV6-3 and TRBJ1-1; 7 bases match TRBD1. The CDR3 is 16 amino acids. V was clipped by 4 bases and J by 5 bases; unmatched bases: 13. The germline CDR1 and CDR2 sequences are MNHEY and SVGEGT. The CDR3 protein is CASSLDQGGSKTEAFF. CDR3 coding DNA: TGTGCCAGCAGTTTAGATCAGGGGGGATCTAAAACTGAAGCTTTCTTT.

The J gene is TRBJ1-3, the V gene TRBV7-2; unclear D gene. V dropped 4 bases and J dropped 7 bases, with 20 bases sitting between them. This CDR3 is 16 amino acids long. Germline V CDR1 and CDR2: SGHTA, FQGNSA. The CDR3 coding sequence is TGTGCCAGCAGCTCTCCCGAAACAGAGGCCGGCAACACCATATATTTT. Its translation: CASSSPETEAGNTIYF. The full variable domain, with the rest looked up from reference TRBV7-2 and TRBJ1-3, is GAGVSQSPSNKVTEKGKDVELRCDPISGHTALYWYRQSLGQGLEFLIYFQGNSAPDKSGLPSDRFSAERTGGSVSTLTIQRTQQEDSAVYLCASSSPETEAGNTIYFGEGSWLTVV.